A selection of T cell receptor beta chains follows, all from one sample in a study of post-analysis software for immune sequencing data. TCRdb reprocessed the PCR reads via MiXCR and lists one record per CDR3 protein. The sample has around 440,000 distinct CDR3 sequences, roughly 45% seen once. Material: blood. Receptors were obtained from a girl aged 5 to 17 with multiple sclerosis. CDR3s include the opening cysteine and the closing phenylalanine or tryptophan. The D gene is left open where the match is weak. Expanded clones are given a class, and other clones once, few, many or no size at all.

TRBD1 | TRBJ1-5 | TRBV5-5 | few | CASSSDGTGLHF | TGTGCCAGCAGCTCCGATGGGACAGGGCTGCATTTT
. | TRBJ1-1 | TRBV7-9 | many | CASSLMNTEAFF | TGTGCCAGCAGCTTAATGAACACTGAAGCTTTCTTT
. | TRBJ2-5 | TRBV25-1 | . | CASSEWGGGETQYF | TGTGCCAGCAGTGAATGGGGAGGCGGAGAGACCCAGTACTTC
. | TRBJ2-3 | TRBV15 | few | CATSREIFTDTQYF | TGTGCCACCAGCAGAGAGATTTTCACAGATACGCAGTATTTT
. | TRBJ2-7 | TRBV5-1 | . | CASSLADSAFYEQYF | TGCGCCAGCAGCTTGGCCGACAGTGCATTCTACGAGCAGTACTTC
. | TRBJ1-2 | TRBV27 | . | CASSFNGANYGYTF | TGTGCCAGCAGTTTTAATGGGGCAAATTATGGCTACACCTTC
. | TRBJ1-2 | TRBV6-5 | . | CASSYGTGGYTF | TGTGCCAGCAGTTACGGTACGGGAGGCTACACCTTC
TRBD1 | TRBJ2-3 | TRBV5-1 | few | CASRGTGEETDTQYF | TGCGCCAGCAGGGGGACAGGGGAAGAGACAGATACGCAGTATTTT
. | TRBJ1-5 | TRBV7-8 | few | CASSRQGVNQPQHF | TGTGCCAGCAGCAGGCAAGGGGTCAATCAGCCCCAGCATTTT
. | TRBJ2-5 | TRBV7-3 | . | CASSEVVDNEQYF | TGTGCCAGCAGCGAGGTAGTGGACAATGAGCAGTACTTC
. | TRBJ1-6 | TRBV5-5 | . | CASSLEYTLSPLHF | TGTGCCAGCAGCTTGGAGTATACTTTATCACCCCTCCACTTT
TRBD2 | TRBJ2-1 | TRBV5-1 | . | CASSLGLAGMISEQFF | TGCGCCAGCAGCTTGGGACTAGCGGGAATGATAAGTGAGCAGTTCTTC
. | TRBJ2-1 | TRBV6-6 | . | CASSYSWRNEQFF | TGTGCCAGCAGTTACTCCTGGCGCAATGAGCAGTTCTTC
. | TRBJ2-7 | TRBV7-9 | few | CASSLTQHEQYF | TGTGCCAGCAGCTTAACTCAGCACGAGCAGTACTTC
. | TRBJ2-1 | TRBV5-1 | few | CASSWAPTAYNEQFF | TGCGCCAGCAGCTGGGCCCCGACAGCTTACAATGAGCAGTTCTTC
TRBD2 | TRBJ2-7 | TRBV7-3 | few | CASSSGLGSSYEQYF | TGTGCCAGCAGCTCGGGACTAGGAAGTTCCTACGAGCAGTACTTC
. | TRBJ2-1 | TRBV5-1 | few | CASSLVQTNEQFF | TGCGCCAGCAGCTTGGTTCAGACCAATGAGCAGTTCTTC
. | TRBJ2-1 | TRBV7-2 | . | CASSLSNYEQFF | TGTGCCAGCAGCCTGTCGAATTATGAGCAGTTCTTC
. | TRBJ2-7 | TRBV6-2/TRBV6-3 | once | CASSGPIYEQYF | TGTGCCAGCAGTGGCCCGATCTACGAGCAGTACTTC
. | TRBJ1-2 | TRBV20-1 | . | CSARDGGRDYGYTF | TGCAGTGCTAGAGATGGCGGCAGGGACTATGGCTACACCTTC
. | TRBJ2-6 | TRBV24-1 | . | CATSDLRGPGASVLTF | TGTGCCACCAGTGATCTGAGGGGACCTGGGGCCAGCGTCCTGACTTTC
TRBD2 | TRBJ2-7 | TRBV12-3/TRBV12-4 | . | CASSPSSGRYYEQYF | TGTGCCAGCAGCCCATCTAGCGGGAGGTATTACGAGCAGTACTTC
TRBD2 | TRBJ2-7 | TRBV28 | . | CASSSLGGSVYEQYF | TGTGCCAGCAGTTCTTTGGGCGGGAGTGTCTACGAGCAGTACTTC
. | TRBJ2-7 | TRBV28 | . | CASRLSQTYEQYF | TGTGCCAGCAGACTTTCACAAACCTACGAGCAGTACTTC
TRBD2 | TRBJ2-1 | TRBV6-5 | . | CASSGQDSGRYNEQFF | TGTGCCAGCAGCGGACAAGATAGCGGGAGGTACAATGAGCAGTTCTTC
. | TRBJ1-1 | TRBV7-3 | . | CASSLNWNTEAFF | TGTGCCAGCAGCTTAAACTGGAACACTGAAGCTTTCTTT
. | TRBJ2-7 | TRBV20-1 | many | CSARAPVGGRGDEQYF | TGCAGTGCTAGAGCCCCCGTAGGGGGGAGAGGAGACGAGCAGTACTTC
TRBD1 | TRBJ1-2 | TRBV29-1 | few | CSVEGQTTNYGYTF | TGCAGCGTTGAGGGACAGACTACTAACTATGGCTACACCTTC
TRBD2 | TRBJ2-5 | TRBV20-1 | . | CSARDIAGWETQYF | TGCAGTGCTAGAGATATAGCGGGATGGGAGACCCAGTACTTC
TRBD1 | TRBJ1-1 | TRBV11-2 | few | CASSVVTGGGTEAFF | TGTGCCAGCAGCGTAGTGACAGGGGGAGGCACTGAAGCTTTCTTT
TRBD2 | TRBJ2-1 | TRBV7-3 | once | CASSPTGSGTSGRVEQFF | TGTGCCAGCAGCCCAACGGGGTCGGGGACTAGCGGGAGGGTTGAGCAGTTCTTC
TRBD2 | TRBJ2-3 | TRBV29-1 | . | CSVGPRTSGRLDTQYF | TGCAGCGTTGGACCCCGGACTAGCGGGAGGTTAGATACGCAGTATTTT
. | TRBJ2-1 | TRBV7-2 | . | CASSQAILYNEQFF | TGTGCCAGCAGCCAAGCAATCCTTTACAATGAGCAGTTCTTC
TRBD1 | TRBJ2-7 | TRBV7-9 | . | CASSRDSYYEQYF | TGTGCCAGCAGCCGGGACAGCTACTACGAGCAGTACTTC
TRBD2 | TRBJ2-1 | TRBV5-1 | . | CASSPRLAHNNEQFF | TGCGCCAGCAGCCCTCGACTAGCGCATAACAATGAGCAGTTCTTC
TRBD2 | TRBJ2-3 | TRBV12-3/TRBV12-4 | . | CASSGSGRAGTDTQYF | TGTGCCAGCAGCGGTAGCGGGAGGGCGGGCACAGATACGCAGTATTTT
. | TRBJ1-1 | TRBV10-3 | . | CAISESTGTPGRAFF | TGTGCCATCAGTGAGTCGACGGGGACTCCTGGAAGGGCTTTCTTT
TRBD2 | TRBJ2-1 | TRBV4-2 | . | CASSQDRGGRVHNEQFF | TGTGCCAGCAGCCAAGATCGCGGCGGGAGAGTCCACAATGAGCAGTTCTTC
. | TRBJ2-7 | TRBV5-1 | . | CASSLGSVDEQYF | TGCGCCAGCAGCTTGGGCTCGGTGGACGAGCAGTACTTC
. | TRBJ2-3 | TRBV13 | few | CASSLDSGEPSTDTQYF | TGTGCCAGCAGCTTAGATAGCGGTGAACCTAGCACAGATACGCAGTATTTT
. | TRBJ2-1 | TRBV29-1 | many | CSVEAASNEQFF | TGCAGCGTTGAGGCAGCCAGCAATGAGCAGTTCTTC
TRBD2 | TRBJ2-7 | TRBV27 | . | CASTGLAGAPRGDEQYF | TGTGCCAGCACTGGACTAGCGGGAGCTCCACGAGGGGACGAGCAGTACTTC
. | TRBJ1-1 | TRBV29-1 | . | CSVEERMNTEAFF | TGCAGCGTTGAGGAGAGAATGAACACTGAAGCTTTCTTT
TRBD2 | TRBJ2-3 | TRBV20-1 | few | CSASVASGSGFADTQYF | TGCAGTGCTAGTGTGGCTAGCGGGTCGGGTTTTGCAGATACGCAGTATTTT
. | TRBJ2-1 | TRBV7-3 | few | CASSLRQGIEQFF | TGTGCCAGCAGCTTAAGACAAGGGATTGAGCAGTTCTTC
TRBD1 | TRBJ2-3 | TRBV28 | . | CASSLRTGLDTQYF | TGTGCCAGCAGTTTAAGGACAGGGCTGGATACGCAGTATTTT
. | TRBJ2-7 | TRBV7-2 | . | CASSPRPRYEQYF | TGTGCCAGCAGCCCGCGCCCTCGATACGAGCAGTACTTC
. | TRBJ2-1 | TRBV7-2 | . | CASSSPAEGNEQFF | TGTGCCAGCAGTTCGCCAGCGGAAGGGAATGAGCAGTTCTTC
. | TRBJ2-7 | TRBV15 | . | CATSILRDGEYF | TGTGCCACCAGCATACTTCGGGACGGAGAGTACTTC
TRBD1 | TRBJ2-7 | TRBV5-1 | few | CASSYRDRGFEQYF | TGCGCCAGCAGCTACCGGGACAGGGGTTTCGAGCAGTACTTC
. | TRBJ2-1 | TRBV7-2 | few | CASSSVPGGEQFF | TGTGCCAGCAGCTCGGTCCCCGGAGGTGAGCAGTTCTTC
. | TRBJ2-1 | TRBV6-4 | . | CASSPKGGPSSYNEQFF | TGTGCCAGCAGCCCGAAGGGGGGGCCAAGCTCCTACAATGAGCAGTTCTTC
TRBD1 | TRBJ2-7 | TRBV4-2 | . | CASSQDPPTGDLSYEQYF | TGTGCCAGCAGCCAAGATCCCCCGACAGGGGACCTCTCCTACGAGCAGTACTTC